This T cell receptor beta chain emerged from a study of beta chain features in type 1 diabetes. For this clone: What it recognizes is unknown.

Findings and limits, study-wide: A cDNA-based sequencing approach could over-represent cells with high TCR expression.

Expressed TCRB transcripts got sequenced, as all isolated RNA was reverse transcribed. TCRdb keeps only in-frame clones here, not all; method: immunoSEQ multiplex PCR. This sample has about 240,000 clones, with about 30% found just once. The germline V and J ends were trimmed by 1 base and 2 bases, with 12 bases remaining between them. The CDR3 totals 15 residues. The germline V gene encodes CDR1 SGHTS and CDR2 YDEGEE. The chain uses TRBV5-8 and TRBJ2-5; possible D gene TRBD2, 5 bases. The TCR originated in a man younger than 45 in good health. Sample: central memory CD4+ T cells from blood. CDR3 sequence: CASSLTTRRQETQYF. The CDR3, as DNA: TGTGCCAGCAGCTTGACCACTCGGAGGCAAGAGACCCAGTACTTC.